A selection of T cell receptor beta chains follows, all from one sample in a study of cytomegalovirus exposure and HLA in healthy donors. The repertoire was sequenced with immunoSEQ multiplex PCR; TCRdb's copy has only in-frame clones and lacks some. The sample includes 200,000 to 300,000 clones, about 90% of them seen just once. The sample consisted of PBMCs. The receptors shown here come from a woman in her twenties or thirties in good health and CMV-seronegative. Both conserved end residues are part of each CDR3. D genes are given only for firm matches. Clone sizes are given selectively: once, few, many, or a class where the clone is expanded.

D,V,size,J,CDR3,DNA
-,TRBV5-8,-,TRBJ2-7,CASSSGWGHTSYEQYF,TGTGCCAGCAGCTCTGGGTGGGGACATACCTCCTACGAGCAGTACTTC
-,TRBV7-8,once,TRBJ2-4,CASSLEFRGGKNIQYF,TGTGCCAGCAGCTTAGAGTTCCGTGGCGGTAAAAACATTCAGTACTTC
-,TRBV5-1,-,TRBJ1-2,CASSQGTRGGTF,TGCGCCAGCAGCCAGGGAACCCGCGGCGGCACCTTC
TRBD2,TRBV6-6,-,TRBJ2-1,CASTQGTSGRNEQFF,TGTGCCAGCACTCAAGGGACTAGCGGGAGGAATGAGCAGTTCTTC
-,TRBV14,once,TRBJ1-3,CASSSRQRPSGNTIYF,TGTGCCAGCAGCTCAAGACAGCGCCCCTCTGGAAACACCATATATTTT
-,TRBV2,once,TRBJ2-2,CASIPGIRGTGELFF,TGTGCCAGCATTCCAGGGATTCGGGGCACCGGGGAGCTGTTTTTT
TRBD1,TRBV5-6,-,TRBJ2-6,CASSLQGGSSGANVLTF,TGTGCCAGCAGCTTACAGGGGGGTAGCTCTGGGGCCAACGTCCTGACTTTC
-,TRBV4-2,-,TRBJ1-5,CASSQDFPNQPQHF,TGTGCCAGCAGCCAAGATTTCCCAAATCAGCCCCAGCATTTT
-,TRBV7-6,few,TRBJ2-3,CASSLDSIGGMGTDTQYF,TGTGCCAGCAGCTTAGATTCCATCGGAGGTATGGGCACAGATACGCAGTATTTT
-,TRBV2,-,TRBJ2-6,CASSTQGAGANVLTF,TGTGCCAGCAGTACCCAGGGCGCTGGGGCCAACGTCCTGACTTTC
TRBD2,TRBV7-2,-,TRBJ2-1,CASSHQPGLASDEQFF,TGTGCCAGCAGCCATCAACCGGGACTAGCGTCCGATGAGCAGTTCTTC
TRBD1,TRBV5-1,-,TRBJ2-7,CASSSTGGLDEQYF,TGCGCCAGCAGCTCAACAGGGGGCTTAGACGAGCAGTACTTC
-,TRBV7-9,-,TRBJ2-5,CASSLALGPLAVAQETQYF,TGTGCCAGCAGCTTAGCGCTGGGGCCCCTCGCGGTTGCCCAAGAGACCCAGTACTTC
TRBD2,TRBV28,-,TRBJ2-2,CASSLTTSVNTGELFF,TGTGCCAGCAGTCTAACTACTAGCGTCAACACCGGGGAGCTGTTTTTT
-,TRBV2,few,TRBJ1-4,CARKDRLGEKLFF,TGTGCCAGAAAGGACAGATTGGGTGAAAAACTGTTTTTT